This record looks at one T cell receptor (beta chain) sequence and its context. Antigen unknown. This entry is derived from a study of shared clonotypes between healthy human individuals. General study results and limits: The authors expected sequencing depth to affect clonotype sharing among donors.

Every subset's genomic DNA went evenly onto several immunoSEQ plates. Authors' analysis steps: Owing to the provision of junction-only sequences devoid of quality scores by immunoSEQ, filtering differed. TCRdb's table, derived via immunoSEQ multiplex PCR, lists solely in-frame clones and lacks some. V, J and clone size are taken as reported in that table, and D and trimming were inferred from the DNA itself. The table includes millions of clones, 85% to 95% detected once. The length of the CDR3 is 13 residues. The V end was cut by 2 bases, the J end by 5 bases, with 6 bases between. The germline V gene encodes CDR1 SEHNR and CDR2 FQNEAQ (reference sequence). Positive CCR7 selection of CD45RO-negative cells yielded the naive CD8 cells, and terminally differentiated effector memory CD45RA+ cells were excluded.

The receptor was derived from a man between 18 and 29 years old in good health. Some clones in this sample may be carry-over from other donors' samples. This chain joins TRBV7-9 and TRBJ1-4; D call uncertain. Sequencing was done on a sample of naive CD8+ T cells from PBMCs. CDR3 nucleotide sequence: TGTGCCAGCAGCTTATCCCTAAATGAAAAACTGTTTTTT. Translating gives CASSLSLNEKLFF. The variable domain in full, with the rest retrieved from reference TRBV7-9 and TRBJ1-4, is DTGVSQNPRHKITKRGQNVTFRCDPISEHNRLYWYRQTLGQGPEFLTYFQNEAQLEKSRLLSDRFSAERPKGSFSTLEIQRTEQGDSAMYLCASSLSLNEKLFFGSGTQLSVL.